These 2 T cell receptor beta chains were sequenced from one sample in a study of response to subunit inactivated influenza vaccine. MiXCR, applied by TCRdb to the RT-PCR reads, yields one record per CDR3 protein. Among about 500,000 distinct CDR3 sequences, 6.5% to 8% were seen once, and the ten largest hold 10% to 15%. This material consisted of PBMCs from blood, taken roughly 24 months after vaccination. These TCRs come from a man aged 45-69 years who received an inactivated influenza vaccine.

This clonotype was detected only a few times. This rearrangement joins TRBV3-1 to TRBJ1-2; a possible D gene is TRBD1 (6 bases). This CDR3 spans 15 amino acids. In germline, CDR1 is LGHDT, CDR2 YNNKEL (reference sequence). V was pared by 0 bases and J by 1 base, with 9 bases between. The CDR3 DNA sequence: TGTGCCAGCAGCCAAGATCGCAGGGGTAACTATGGCTACACCTTC. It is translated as CASSQDRRGNYGYTF.

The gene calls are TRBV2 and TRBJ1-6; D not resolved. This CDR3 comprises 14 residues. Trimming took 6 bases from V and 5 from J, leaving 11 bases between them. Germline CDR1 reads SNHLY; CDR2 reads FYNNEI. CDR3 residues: CASRRTDNNSPLHF. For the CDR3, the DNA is TGTGCCAGCAGGCGGACCGATAATAATTCACCCCTCCACTTT.